Reported below is one T cell receptor (beta chain). No cognate antigen has been identified for it. Base qualities are missing; no much larger clone stands one base away. The trial excluded patients who had a history of autoimmune disease or were on systemic immunosuppression. Peripheral blood for TCR sequencing was collected from all dose cohorts at baseline, on cycle 4 day 1, and on cycle 7 day 1. Samples came from an open-label, multicenter, first-in-human phase I dose-escalation trial of ivuxolimab. Adults with locally advanced or metastatic melanoma, renal cell carcinoma, hepatocellular carcinoma or head and neck squamous cell carcinoma were enrolled in the trial. Before TCR sequencing, CD4+ T cells and CD8+ T cells from peripheral blood were sorted into separate populations. This sample is part of a study of OX40 agonist ivuxolimab in advanced cancers. About the full investigation: The costimulatory receptor OX40 (CD134) was targeted by ivuxolimab, a fully human IgG2 agonistic monoclonal antibody. Intravenous ivuxolimab was administered to patients every 2 weeks at six dose levels: 0.01, 0.1, 0.3, 1.5, 3 and 10 mg/kg. Of the 50 to 55 dose-escalation patients, hepatocellular carcinoma was present in 19, melanoma in approximately 15, renal cell carcinoma in 9 and head and neck cancer in 9. In the dose-escalation cohort, 82.7% of patients were male, and the mean age was about 55 years, with a range of roughly 20 to 80. Patients were allowed to have had prior anti-PD-1, anti-PD-L1 or anti-CTLA-4 therapy, and approximately 39% of the dose-escalation patients had been treated with checkpoint inhibitors. Three dose-escalation patients achieved partial responses, one with hepatocellular carcinoma and two with cutaneous melanoma. The purpose of peripheral TCRbeta sequencing was to test whether ivuxolimab changed TCR sequence diversity and led to clonal T-cell expansion. The paper covers the monotherapy dose-escalation part of the phase I ivuxolimab trial, which included N of about 50 patients.

Trimming removed 2 bases from V and 3 bases from J, leaving 8 bases between the germline ends. Based on the germline V gene, the CDR1 and CDR2 sequences are SGHRS and YFSETQ. The CDR3 covers 13 residues, taking in both the cysteine and the phenylalanine. Of the read, only the CDR3 DNA is kept; its 39 bases are in frame from base 1. Paper-wide results and their limitations: After ivuxolimab, more expanded clones were found on average in CD8+ T cells than in CD4+ T cells. In the 0.1-3.0 mg/kg groups, partial responders had among the lowest normalized peripheral clonal expansion, particularly in CD8+ T cells. Antigen specificity was not determined for the clonally expanded peripheral T cells. At doses of 0.1 to 3.0 mg/kg, clonal expansion of both CD4+ and CD8+ T cells in blood was seen between baseline and week 6. Low levels of normalized T-cell clonal expansion were also shown by some nonresponding patients.

For sequencing of the TCRbeta CDR3 region, genomic DNA was extracted from the sorted cells. The immunoSEQ Assay was used for sequencing of TCRbeta CDR3 regions. The clones in this table, taken by TCRdb from immuneACCESS, are in-frame only. Not every clone is retained; where verified, under half of the shortfall comes from an unresolved V gene, and the cause of the rest is unknown. The sample table contains tens of thousands of clones; only one count was recorded for 75% to 90% of them. The ten largest clones capture 11% of the sample. The chain was built from TRBV5-1 and TRBJ1-1; a confident D gene designation cannot be given. This clonotype was obtained from an adult with an advanced solid tumor such as melanoma, head and neck, liver or kidney cancer. The sample in question was CD4+ or CD8+ T cells sorted from blood, obtained in a trial of the OX40 agonist ivuxolimab. In nucleotides, the sequence is TGCGCCAGCAGCTTCAAAAGGGACACTGAAGCTTTCTTT. Its translation reads: CASSFKRDTEAFF.